These T cell receptor beta chains were read from a single sample in a study of blood T cell repertoires in COVID-19. Method: immunoSEQ multiplex PCR; TCRdb's copy keeps in-frame clones and lacks some. The table shows over 140,000 clones, with 77% occurring only once. Sample: peripheral blood. The receptors originated from a woman aged 45-60 years with active or convalescent COVID-19. CDR3s include the opening cysteine and the closing phenylalanine or tryptophan. The order of the fields is V gene, J gene, CDR3 protein.

>TRBV11-2|TRBJ1-3
CASSLESVGNTIYF
>TRBV11-3|TRBJ2-2
CASSLGDRGSGELFF
>TRBV15|TRBJ1-5
CATSIEFSTGGGQPQHF
>TRBV30|TRBJ2-1
CAARTSGGSNEQFF
>TRBV29-1|TRBJ2-4
CSVPDRGDKNIQYF
>TRBV5-1|TRBJ2-1
CASSHGTSGTEQFF
>TRBV7-6|TRBJ2-7
CASSLGGTSGTYEQYF
>TRBV30|TRBJ2-7
CAWENPRGGQYEQYF
>TRBV19|TRBJ1-2
CASKTDRENGYTF
>TRBV30|TRBJ2-2
CAWSRGGTGELFF
>TRBV18|TRBJ1-3
CASSPGQGAGNTIYF
>TRBV3-1/TRBV3-2|TRBJ1-4
CASSLYRGLNEKLFF
>TRBV28|TRBJ1-5
CASSPHDRGRAQPQHF
>TRBV6-5|TRBJ1-5
CASSSGGGESNQPQHF
>TRBV28|TRBJ2-1
CASSSPREAAYNEQFF